The 11 T cell receptor beta chains below were found in one sample sequenced in a study of glioma-infiltrating T cells after dendritic cell vaccination. Repertoires were generated with immunoSEQ multiplex PCR, while TCRdb's copy carries only in-frame clones and drops some. The repertoire includes approximately 50,000 clones, 75% to 90% of them detected once, and 5.3% sits in the top ten. As to time point: after dendritic cell vaccination, including at tumor progression/relapse. The source material was blood, sampled after dendritic cell vaccination. The receptors were gathered from a human donor with glioblastoma.

The CDR3 here is CASSLWSSESTDTQYF. CDR3 coding DNA: TGTGCCAGCAGTTTATGGAGTAGCGAAAGCACAGATACGCAGTATTTT. The V call is TRBV28, the J call TRBJ2-3; a possible D gene is TRBD2 (5 bases). Trimming took off 0 bases at V and 0 bases at J, with 10 bases between the two ends. The CDR3 spans 16 residues. CDR1 and CDR2 from the germline V gene are MDHEN and SYDVKM.

The chain links TRBV27 to TRBJ2-3, with 9 bases fitting TRBD2. CDR3 length: 18 amino acids. Germline-derived CDR1 and CDR2 are MNHEY and SMNVEV (reference sequence). V trimming: 3 bases; J trimming: 6 bases; junction bases outside the gene matches: 16. Written as DNA, the CDR3 is TGTGCCAGCAGTTTTCAACTCCGACCGGGACTAGCAACCGATACGCAGTATTTT. Translated, it gives CASSFQLRPGLATDTQYF.

V gene TRBV28 combines with J gene TRBJ2-7; TRBD2 matches at 11 bases. Germline V gene data show CDR1 as MDHEN and CDR2 as SYDVKM. The CDR3 totals 16 residues. V lost 5 bases to trimming and J lost 2 bases; unmatched junction nucleotides: 8. The CDR3 DNA reads TGTGCCAGCAGTGAAACTAGCGGGAGAGGACCCTACGAGCAGTACTTC. Residues: CASSETSGRGPYEQYF.

This clone occurred once. The chain recombines TRBV2 with TRBJ1-5; D is ambiguous. The CDR3 has 13 residues. Per the germline V gene, CDR1 is SNHLY and CDR2 is FYNNEI. V was cut by 3 bases and J by 10 bases, with 13 bases left in between. CDR3 nucleotide sequence: TGTGCCAGCAGTGACGGAACCTTGGGCCCCCAGCATTTT. As protein: CASSDGTLGPQHF.

V is TRBV27 and J is TRBJ1-3; tentative D call: TRBD1 (6 bases). V lost 5 bases, J lost 0 bases, and 14 bases lay in between. Germline V gene sequence: CDR1 MNHEY, CDR2 SMNVEV (reference sequence). CDR3 length: 16 amino acids. The DNA for the CDR3 is TGTGCCAGCAGTCGGACAGCAGGATACTCTGGAAACACCATATATTTT. As protein: CASSRTAGYSGNTIYF.

The V gene is TRBV6-5, the J gene TRBJ1-2; no definite D call. The CDR3 spans 15 residues. Trimming took 11 bases from V and 2 from J, leaving 21 bases between them. Germline values: CDR1 MNHEY, CDR2 SVGAGI. The CDR3 DNA follows: TGTGCCTCATCGTCGCCACTAACTCTCAACTATGGCTACACCTTC. Protein sequence: CASSSPLTLNYGYTF.

The chain's CDR3 is CASSRGLGESDTQYF. In DNA form, the CDR3 reads TGCGCCAGCAGCCGGGGACTGGGGGAATCCGATACGCAGTATTTT. The chain couples TRBV4-3 to TRBJ2-3, with D possibly matching TRBD2 (6 bases). The CDR3 is made up of 15 amino acids. CDR1 is LGHNA and CDR2 is YSLEER in the germline V gene. V was trimmed by 4 bases and J by 6 bases, leaving 17 bases between them.

The rearrangement uses TRBV23-1 and TRBJ1-2; D gene ambiguous. TRBV23-1 has ORF status, its function being uncertain. V shed 0 bases and J shed 5 bases, with 7 bases lying between them. The CDR3 runs to 13 residues. The CDR3 region has the DNA TGCGCCAGCAGTCAATCCAGGAGGTATGGCTACACCTTC. This encodes CASSQSRRYGYTF.

The chain carries TRBV28 and TRBJ2-1, with a possible D match to TRBD1 (5 bases). The germline gives CDR1 MDHEN, CDR2 SYDVKM. This CDR3 region has 17 residues. Trimming stripped 5 bases from V and 2 bases from J, with 19 bases between. The CDR3, as DNA: TGTGCCAGCAGTGGGGCTCAAGGGCGATCCGCCTACAATGAGCAGTTCTTC. Translating it yields CASSGAQGRSAYNEQFF.

This CDR3 reads CASSYLTRGQPYEQYF. The DNA for the CDR3 is TGTGCCAGCAGTTACCTCACCAGGGGACAACCCTACGAGCAGTACTTC. The V gene is TRBV6-5, the J gene TRBJ2-7, with D maybe TRBD1 (6 bases). Germline-derived CDR1 and CDR2 are MNHEY and SVGAGI. V was pared by 2 bases and J by 2 bases, with 16 bases between. This CDR3 is 16 amino acids long.

The chain combines TRBV2 with TRBJ2-6; the D is unclear. Germline-derived CDR1 and CDR2 are SNHLY and FYNNEI. The CDR3 loop spans 16 amino acids. V shed 8 bases and J shed 2 bases, with 16 bases lying between them. The CDR3 DNA sequence: TGTGCCAGCTCCGATACACCAGGCGCTGGGGCCAACGTCCTGACTTTC. Its translation is CASSDTPGAGANVLTF.